Listed here are 13 T cell receptor beta chains from one sample, sequenced in a study of beta chain features in type 1 diabetes. Study-wide points: When Type 1 diabetes patients were examined, their TCRB CDR3s proved moderately but significantly shorter in all four CD4+ subsets.

The sequenced template was cDNA made from the entire isolated RNA. Assay: immunoSEQ multiplex PCR; the TCRdb copy retains only in-frame clones and omits some. The data show about 120,000 clones, with around 17% seen just once and over 2% held by the top ten. Antigen specificity for these receptors is unknown. Sequencing was carried out using central memory CD4+ T cells from blood. The receptors stem from a man aged 25 to 40 with type 1 diabetes.

V usage is TRBV29-1 and J usage is TRBJ1-2; 11 bases align to TRBD1. Trimming at V came to 4 bases and at J to 8 bases, leaving 9 bases not matched to a gene. The CDR3 is 14 amino acids. Germline assignment: CDR1 SQVTM and CDR2 ANQGSEA. The CDR3 DNA reads as TGCAGCGTTGGGAGGACAGGGGGCACGGGAGGCTACACCTTC. Translating gives CSVGRTGGTGGYTF.

V is TRBV5-4 and J is TRBJ2-5; 9 bases match TRBD2. The junction had 9 bases not matched to a gene; V was cut back by 4 bases and J by 2 bases. This CDR3 comprises 16 residues. Germline assignment: CDR1 SGHNT and CDR2 YYREEE (reference sequence). The DNA for the CDR3 is TGTGCCAGCAGCCGTCCTACTAGCGGGCCACAAGAGACCCAGTACTTC. Its protein is CASSRPTSGPQETQYF.

The rearrangement uses TRBV7-2 and TRBJ2-2; D is ambiguous. The germline gives CDR1 SGHTA, CDR2 FQGNSA. Trimming removed 2 bases from V and 8 bases from J, with 9 bases in between. This CDR3 comprises 13 residues. CDR3 nucleotide sequence: TGTGCCAGCAGCTTAACCCAGGAAGGGGAGCTGTTTTTT. Translated: CASSLTQEGELFF. Based on the CDR3 plus reference TRBV7-2 and TRBJ2-2, the full variable domain is GAGVSQSPSNKVTEKGKDVELRCDPISGHTALYWYRQSLGQGLEFLIYFQGNSAPDKSGLPSDRFSAERTGGSVSTLTIQRTQQEDSAVYLCASSLTQEGELFFGEGSRLTVL.

The V gene is TRBV9, the J gene TRBJ1-1; D is possibly TRBD1 (6 bases). V dropped 3 bases and J dropped 3 bases, with 6 bases sitting between them. This CDR3 is 12 amino acids long. CDR1 is SGDLS and CDR2 is YYNGEE in the germline V gene. CDR3 residues: CASSEGDTEAFF. The CDR3 DNA reads TGTGCCAGCAGCGAGGGGGACACTGAAGCTTTCTTT.

This sequence joins TRBV30 and TRBJ2-1; a possible D gene is TRBD2 (5 bases). Trimming left V 5 bases short and J 4 bases short, with 12 bases between. The CDR3 covers 13 residues. The germline gives CDR1 GTSNPN, CDR2 SVGIG (reference sequence). The CDR3 reads CAWSPEGYNEQFF. CDR3 bases: TGTGCCTGGTCCCCCGAGGGATACAATGAGCAGTTCTTC.

On this clone: Other nucleotide sequences in the sample specify the same CDR3. The V call is TRBV30, the J call TRBJ1-6, with unresolved D. CDR3 length: 14 amino acids. Trimming shortened V by 0 bases and J by 8 bases, and 11 bases separated the two germline ends. CDR1 GTSNPN and CDR2 SVGIG come from the germline V gene (reference sequence). CDR3 loop: CAWSVRRRDSPLHF. The CDR3, as DNA: TGTGCCTGGAGTGTCCGCAGGCGCGATTCACCCCTCCACTTT.

A few counts support this clone. This chain uses TRBV28 with TRBJ1-4, with 7 nucleotides matching TRBD1. The CDR3 length is 15 residues. Per the germline V gene, CDR1 is MDHEN and CDR2 is SYDVKM. Trimming cost V 5 bases and J 3 bases; bases outside gene matches: 6. CDR3 residues: CASSLGTAPNEKLFF. The CDR3 DNA reads as TGTGCCAGCAGTCTAGGGACAGCTCCTAATGAAAAACTGTTTTTT.

This clone showed up just a few times. The chain carries TRBV7-8 and TRBJ2-5; D remains ambiguous. V was clipped by 5 bases and J by 7 bases, with 8 bases between them. CDR1 and CDR2 from the germline V gene are SGHVS and FQNEAQ. This CDR3 is 11 amino acids long. In DNA form, the CDR3 reads TGTGCCAGCAGCCCTATGAGGACCCAGTACTTC. Its protein is CASSPMRTQYF.

The V call is TRBV5-1, the J call TRBJ2-3; D is possibly TRBD1 or TRBD2 (6 bases each). With 1 base removed from V and 1 base from J, the gap between germline ends came to 10 bases. Germline V lookup: CDR1 SGHRS, CDR2 YFSETQ. This CDR3 is 15 amino acids long. In nucleotides, the CDR3 is TGCGCCAGCAGCTTGATAGGGGGGCGCACAGATACGCAGTATTTT. Its translation: CASSLIGGRTDTQYF. Looking up the rest from reference TRBV5-1 and TRBJ2-3 gives the full variable domain: KAGVTQTPRYLIKTRGQQVTLSCSPISGHRSVSWYQQTPGQGLQFLFEYFSETQRNKGNFPGRFSGRQFSNSRSEMNVSTLELGDSALYLCASSLIGGRTDTQYFGPGTRLTVL.

This clone was counted only a few times. This sequence joins TRBV30 and TRBJ1-2; TRBD1 is a possible D gene (6 bases). Trimming removed 4 bases at V and 2 bases at J, with 14 bases between. CDR3 length: 14 amino acids. Germline CDR1 GTSNPN, CDR2 SVGIG (reference sequence). The CDR3 DNA reads TGTGCCTGGACCCCGACAGGAAAAAACTATGGCTACACCTTC. Amino acid sequence: CAWTPTGKNYGYTF.

There are a few counts of this clone. The chain links TRBV4-2 to TRBJ1-2; unclear D gene. Trimming pared 0 bases from V and 1 base from J, leaving 6 bases between. Germline CDR1 and CDR2: LGHNA and YNFKEQ. The CDR3 is 14 amino acids. The CDR3 sequence is CASSQDHDNYGYTF. CDR3 in DNA: TGTGCCAGCAGCCAAGACCATGATAACTATGGCTACACCTTC.

This clone ranks as medium-sized. The chain combines TRBV2 with TRBJ2-7; 8 bases fit TRBD1. V was clipped by 6 bases and J by 7 bases; unmatched bases: 8. The CDR3 runs 13 residues. CDR1 and CDR2 (germline): SNHLY, FYNNEI. Written as DNA, the CDR3 is TGTGCCAGCAGAAGGACAGGGTTCGGAGAGCAGTACTTC. This codes for CASRRTGFGEQYF.

This clone was recorded a few times. The chain couples TRBV4-3 to TRBJ2-5; D is tentatively TRBD1 or TRBD2 (6 bases each). V was cut by 0 bases and J by 5 bases, with 13 bases left in between. The CDR3 consists of 15 residues. Germline values: CDR1 LGHNA, CDR2 YSLEER. In DNA form, the CDR3 reads TGCGCCAGCAGCCAAGATTTCGGGGGCGGGGAGACCCAGTACTTC. It yields the protein CASSQDFGGGETQYF.